Listed below are T cell receptor beta chains from one sample, sequenced in a study of blood T cell repertoires in COVID-19. The data were produced by immunoSEQ multiplex PCR, yet TCRdb's version contains in-frame clones alone and is incomplete. The data show around 250,000 clones, with about 83% seen just once and about 5.4% held by the top ten. The specimen sequenced was peripheral blood. All receptors come from a woman aged 80 or older with COVID-19, enrolled during active disease. Both conserved end residues are part of each CDR3. The order of the fields is D gene, clone size, V gene, J gene, CDR3 DNA, CDR3 protein. The D gene is left open where the match is weak. Clone size, where shown, is once, few, many, or a class for clones that have expanded.

TRBD1	-	TRBV19	TRBJ1-5	TGTGCCAGTGGTGTAGGGCAGGGGGGTTTTCAGCCCCAGCATTTT	CASGVGQGGFQPQHF
TRBD2	-	TRBV14	TRBJ2-1	TGTGCCAGCAGCCGCCCCCGGGCGGGGGGGCTCAATGAGCAGTTCTTC	CASSRPRAGGLNEQFF
TRBD1	-	TRBV4-3	TRBJ1-2	TGCGCCAGCAGCCAAGTCCTGGGACAGGGGGCCTATGGCTACACCTTC	CASSQVLGQGAYGYTF
-	-	TRBV24-1	TRBJ1-1	TGTGCCACCAGTCGAGGGCCAGGGGAGAGCGAAGCTTTCTTT	CATSRGPGESEAFF
-	-	TRBV28	TRBJ1-2	TGTGCCAGCAGAACCATACAGGGCCAACTTAACTATGGCTACACCTTC	CASRTIQGQLNYGYTF
TRBD2	-	TRBV28	TRBJ2-3	TGTGCCAGCAGCAGCCTTAGCGGGGGGGTAAGATATACGCAGTATTTT	CASSSLSGGVRYTQYF
TRBD1	-	TRBV10-3	TRBJ1-4	TGTGCCATCAGTGAAGGACAGGGTCAAAAACTGTTTTTT	CAISEGQGQKLFF
TRBD2	once	TRBV28	TRBJ2-7	TGTGCCAGCAGTCCTGGGGGGGGGAGCTCCTACGAGCAGTACTTC	CASSPGGGSSYEQYF
TRBD1	-	TRBV6-5	TRBJ1-3	TGTGCCAGCAGTTATTCCCAGGGGGCTCGAGGAAACACCATATATTTT	CASSYSQGARGNTIYF
TRBD2	-	TRBV7-2	TRBJ2-1	TGTGCCAGCAGCTTAGACGGCACTAGCGGGGCGGATGAGCAGTTCTTC	CASSLDGTSGADEQFF
-	-	TRBV30	TRBJ1-1	TGTGCCTGGAGCCCAGGGTTAAACACTGAAGCTTTCTTT	CAWSPGLNTEAFF
TRBD1	once	TRBV5-1	TRBJ1-4	TGCGCCAGCAGCTTGGTCGGACAGGGCGGGGAAAAACTGTTTTTT	CASSLVGQGGEKLFF
TRBD1	-	TRBV6-5	TRBJ2-1	TGTGCCAGCAGTAGGACAGGGCCGAATGTAGAGCAGTTCTTC	CASSRTGPNVEQFF
-	-	TRBV20-1	TRBJ1-1	TGCAGTGCCTACAGGTTAAGAGCTTTCTTT	CSAYRLRAFF
-	-	TRBV29-1	TRBJ1-1	TGCAGCGTTGAAGGGCTGCCGATGAACACTGAAGCTTTCTTT	CSVEGLPMNTEAFF
TRBD2	-	TRBV10-3	TRBJ2-1	TGTGCCGGTTCGAGCGGGGGCTCTGTCAATGAGCAGTTCTTC	CAGSSGGSVNEQFF
-	-	TRBV2	TRBJ1-2	TGTGCCAGCGCAGGTGGACAGAACTATGGCTACACCTTC	CASAGGQNYGYTF
TRBD2	-	TRBV9	TRBJ2-1	TGTGCCAGCAGCACGACTAGCGGGATCTACAATGAGCAGTTCTTC	CASSTTSGIYNEQFF
-	-	TRBV6-5	TRBJ2-3	TGTGCCAGCAAAGACTACGGACAGCGGTTGGATACGCAGTATTTT	CASKDYGQRLDTQYF
-	-	TRBV3-1/TRBV3-2	TRBJ1-4	TGTGCCAGTTCGACAGGTACTAATGAAAAACTGTTTTTT	CASSTGTNEKLFF
TRBD1	once	TRBV28	TRBJ1-2	TGTGCCAGCAGTCCCGCAGGGGGAGGAAACTATGGCTACACCTTC	CASSPAGGGNYGYTF
-	-	TRBV7-9	TRBJ1-3	TGTGCCAGCAGCTTAGAGGCAGGGTCTGGAAACACCATATATTTT	CASSLEAGSGNTIYF
TRBD2	-	TRBV19	TRBJ2-3	TGTGCCAGTAGTGTCGGGGGGTTATCAGATACGCAGTATTTT	CASSVGGLSDTQYF
-	once	TRBV5-1	TRBJ2-5	TGCGCCAGCAGCGTGACAAGTAAAGAGACCCAGTACTTC	CASSVTSKETQYF
TRBD2	-	TRBV9	TRBJ2-7	TGTGCCAGCAGCGTGGGACTAGCGGGGGCCTACGAGCAGTACTTC	CASSVGLAGAYEQYF
-	-	TRBV2	TRBJ2-2	TGTGCCAGCAGTCCCGGGACTTACACCGGGGAGCTGTTTTTT	CASSPGTYTGELFF
-	-	TRBV9	TRBJ2-2	TGTGCCAGCAGCGTACTTCTGGGACTTAGCACCGGGGAGCTGTTTTTT	CASSVLLGLSTGELFF
-	-	TRBV4-1	TRBJ2-1	TGCGCCAGCAGCCAAGACGGGTCGAAAGGAGGCAATGAGCAGTTCTTC	CASSQDGSKGGNEQFF
TRBD1	-	TRBV5-6	TRBJ1-4	TGTGCCAGCAGTCCTGACAGGGCGACTAATGAAAAACTGTTTTTT	CASSPDRATNEKLFF
TRBD1	few	TRBV14	TRBJ2-5	TGTGCCAGCAGCCTACGGGGGACGAGCAGGTCCGGGACAGGGGAGACCCAGTACTTC	CASSLRGTSRSGTGETQYF
TRBD2	-	TRBV7-3	TRBJ2-2	TGTGCCAGCAGAAACAGCGGGGGAGGCACCGGGGAGCTGTTTTTT	CASRNSGGGTGELFF
TRBD1	once	TRBV28	TRBJ1-2	TGTGCCAGCAGTCTATCCGGGACAGAGGTTGGCTACACCTTC	CASSLSGTEVGYTF
TRBD2	-	TRBV9	TRBJ2-7	TGTGCCAGCAGCTTGACTAGCGGGTCCATCTACGAGCAGTACTTC	CASSLTSGSIYEQYF
-	once	TRBV29-1	TRBJ1-1	TGCAGTTCGCGGCGAGGGAACACTGAAGCTTTCTTT	CSSRRGNTEAFF
TRBD1	-	TRBV24-1	TRBJ1-2	TGTGCCACCTCGACAGGGCAAAGTGGCTACACCTTC	CATSTGQSGYTF
TRBD1	-	TRBV28	TRBJ1-5	TGTGCCAGCAGTCCGCGCCCAGGGTTCAGGGGGAGCTATAGCAATCAGCCCCAGCATTTT	CASSPRPGFRGSYSNQPQHF
TRBD1	-	TRBV28	TRBJ1-6	TGTGCCAGCAGTTCTCGACAGGGGGCTTCACCCCTCCACTTT	CASSSRQGASPLHF
TRBD1	-	TRBV5-8	TRBJ1-6	TGTGCCAGCAGCTTGGTGGGACAGTCGAATTCACCCCTCCACTTT	CASSLVGQSNSPLHF
-	-	TRBV3-1/TRBV3-2	TRBJ2-1	TGTGCCAGCAGCCAAGATCAGGTGGTAGACGATGAGCAGTTCTTC	CASSQDQVVDDEQFF
-	-	TRBV5-1	TRBJ1-3	TGCGCCAGCAGCGAATCGGGTGGAAACACCATATATTTT	CASSESGGNTIYF
TRBD1	-	TRBV3-1/TRBV3-2	TRBJ2-2	TGTGCCAGCAGCCCCCGGACAGGCACCGGGGAGCTGTTTTTT	CASSPRTGTGELFF
-	-	TRBV9	TRBJ1-6	TGTGCCAGCAGGCTCTCAGGGGAGGGTAATTCACCCCTCCACTTT	CASRLSGEGNSPLHF
TRBD1	few	TRBV5-1	TRBJ2-7	TGCGCCAGCAGGACGCCGGGACAGCCCTACGAGCAGTACTTC	CASRTPGQPYEQYF
-	-	TRBV19	TRBJ1-6	TGTGCCAGTAGTATAGGAGGGAAAAGCTCCTATAATTCACCCCTCCACTTT	CASSIGGKSSYNSPLHF